Below, one TCR beta chain is given with its context. Its antigen is still unknown. CDR3 length equals 14 residues. V lost 2 bases to trimming and J lost 3 bases; unmatched junction nucleotides: 6. Germline V lookup: CDR1 SQVTM, CDR2 ANQGSEA. The record originates from a study of T cell responses to AZD1222 COVID-19 vaccine. Study-wide results and caveats: Per reports, nearly half of all spike-specific TCRs target regions that are unmutated in variants.

Only in-frame clones appear in the TCRdb table, and some are missing; sequencing was by immunoSEQ multiplex PCR. The data hold 65,000 to 80,000 clones, with about nine tenths observed a single time. V and J are TRBV29-1 and TRBJ2-7; 8 bases are shared with TRBD1. The material was peripheral blood, obtained on day 0 of AZD1222 vaccination. The clonotype originates from an adult in good health. The CDR3 DNA is TGCAGCGTTGAAAAGGACAGGGCCAACTACGAGCAGTACTTC. Encoded protein: CSVEKDRANYEQYF.